This T cell receptor beta chain was documented in a study of blood T cell repertoires in COVID-19. The authors' processing: The authors estimated nucleated cell counts from reference gene primer amplification. Here immunoSEQ multiplex PCR was the method, and the copy in TCRdb shows in-frame clones only, minus some. The V and J calls and clone size are taken from that table; D and trimming were inferred from the DNA. The sample shows around 91,000 clones, under 85% of them seen only once. V lost 4 bases to trimming and J lost 4 bases, with 13 bases between them. Germline V gene data show CDR1 as SGHAT and CDR2 as FQNNGV. The CDR3 sequence is 14 residues long.

The chain combines TRBV11-2 with TRBJ1-2; D may be TRBD1 (6 bases). The sample consisted of peripheral blood. This receptor was identified in a human donor in a cohort sampled during active COVID-19. CDR3 loop: CASSSTGSRYGYTF. The CDR3 DNA reads TGTGCCAGCAGCTCCACAGGGTCCCGCTATGGCTACACCTTC.